These T cell receptor beta chains were read from a single sample in a study of post-analysis software for immune sequencing data. TCRdb itself ran the PCR reads through MiXCR, one entry per CDR3 protein. Here the sample spans hundreds of thousands of distinct CDR3 sequences, around 27% being singletons. Sequencing input: blood. The receptors originated from a girl under 18 with multiple sclerosis. Both conserved end residues are part of each CDR3. The D gene is left open where the match is weak. Size values are once, few and many counts, or a class for expanded clones, and some rows have none.

abundance	d_gene	v_gene	j_gene	len	CDR3aa	CDR3nt
.	.	TRBV20-1	TRBJ1-5	14	CSASRQEINQPQHF	TGCAGTGCTAGCCGGCAGGAGATAAATCAGCCCCAGCATTTT
.	TRBD1	TRBV4-3	TRBJ2-7	16	CASSRETGTGGYEQYF	TGCGCCAGCAGCCGAGAAACCGGGACAGGGGGCTATGAGCAGTACTTC
few	.	TRBV29-1	TRBJ1-1	14	CSVDYPGMNTEVFF	TGCAGCGTTGATTATCCAGGGATGAACACTGAAGTTTTCTTT
few	.	TRBV7-9	TRBJ2-5	15	CASSFPGQLGETQYF	TGTGCCAGCAGCTTCCCGGGCCAACTCGGGGAGACCCAGTACTTC
.	TRBD2	TRBV28	TRBJ2-3	16	CASSPGLADFTDTQYF	TGTGCCAGCAGTCCGGGACTAGCGGATTTCACAGATACGCAGTATTTT
.	TRBD1	TRBV12-3/TRBV12-4	TRBJ2-1	16	CASTLGDRGSYNEQFF	TGTGCCAGCACCCTGGGGGACAGAGGCTCCTACAATGAGCAGTTCTTC
few	.	TRBV5-1	TRBJ2-1	13	CASSLEMTNEQFF	TGCGCCAGCAGCTTGGAGATGACCAATGAGCAGTTCTTC
.	TRBD2	TRBV9	TRBJ2-3	14	CASSAGTSRDTQYF	TGTGCCAGCAGCGCAGGGACTAGCAGGGATACGCAGTATTTT
.	TRBD1	TRBV27	TRBJ1-2	15	CASSFRTGEKGGYTF	TGTGCCAGCAGTTTCCGGACAGGGGAGAAGGGTGGCTACACCTTC
.	.	TRBV3-1	TRBJ1-4	17	CASSRRAGIRPNEKLFF	TGTGCCAGCAGCCGTCGGGCGGGGATTCGGCCTAATGAAAAACTGTTTTTT
.	TRBD2	TRBV9	TRBJ2-7	14	CASSVSSGRREQYF	TGTGCCAGTAGCGTTAGTAGCGGGAGGAGGGAGCAGTACTTC
.	TRBD2	TRBV9	TRBJ2-5	16	CASSGTSGETQETQYF	TGTGCCAGCAGCGGAACTAGCGGGGAGACACAAGAGACCCAGTACTTC